The 25 T cell receptor beta chains given below trace back to one sample, sequenced in a study of T cell clonality in common variable immunodeficiency. Study-wide points: Common variable immunodeficiency TCR beta sequences reportedly had fewer deletions and N-nucleotide insertions.

The method was immunoSEQ multiplex PCR; TCRdb's version includes in-frame clones alone and lacks a portion of them. Sampling found approximately 17,000 clones, none seen once. These TCRs' antigens remain unknown. The source material was peripheral blood mononuclear cells. The receptors stem from a human donor with common variable immunodeficiency.

This clone was found many times. The read stops 3 residues short of the end of the CDR3; the missing end is completed from the germline J gene. The chain employs TRBV5-5 and TRBJ1-1, with D possibly matching TRBD1 (5 bases). There are 14 residues in the CDR3. Per the germline V gene, CDR1 is SGHKS and CDR2 is YYEKEE (reference sequence). V lost 5 bases and J lost 1, with 12 bases in between. The DNA read from the CDR3 is TGTGCCAGCAGTTATACCGGACAGAACACTGAA. It translates to CASSYTGQNTE. The CDR3 in full is CASSYTGQNTEAFF.

This clone occurred many times. The CDR3 end falls 3 residues outside the read, so it is completed with the germline J gene. This chain joins TRBV19 and TRBJ1-5; D ambiguous. Germline loops: CDR1 LNHDA, CDR2 SQIVND (reference sequence). Deletions cut 5 bases from V and 5 bases from J, with 10 bases between. This CDR3 contains 13 residues. CDR3 loop: CASSLGLDQPQHF. The part of the CDR3 DNA that was read is TGTGCCAGTAGTTTAGGGCTAGATCAGCCC.

This clone was seen many times. The CDR3 is cut off 3 residues early in the read; its end comes from the germline J gene. This chain links TRBV19 with TRBJ2-2, with 7 nucleotides matching TRBD1. Germline V gene sequence: CDR1 LNHDA, CDR2 SQIVND (reference sequence). The length of the CDR3 is 14 residues. The V gene end was trimmed by 8 bases and the J gene end by 4 bases; junction bases not matched to a gene: 7. Incomplete CDR3 DNA: TGTGCCAGTGGCAGGGGGTCGGCCACCGGGGAG. This translates into CASGRGSATGE. The complete CDR3 sequence is CASGRGSATGELFF. Based on the CDR3 plus reference TRBV19 and TRBJ2-2, the full variable domain is DGGITQSPKYLFRKEGQNVTLSCEQNLNHDAMYWYRQDPGQGLRLIYYSQIVNDFQKGDIAEGYSVSREKKESFPLTVTSAQKNPTAFYLCASGRGSATGELFFGEGSRLTVL.

As concerns this clone: The observed sequence ends 3 residues before the CDR3 terminus, with the missing tail filled in from the germline J gene. The chain has TRBV6-2 or TRBV6-3 and TRBJ2-5; D gene unclear. V lost 0 bases, J lost 4 bases, and 3 bases lay in between. CDR3 length: 12 residues. CDR1 is MNHEY, CDR2 SVGEGT, per germline. CDR3 sequence: CASSYSRETQYF. The CDR3 bases that were read are TGTGCCAGCAGTTACTCTAGAGAGACC.

Note on this clone: From the germline J gene comes the end of the CDR3, since the read stops 3 residues before it. The chain joins TRBV7-2 to TRBJ1-4, with a tentative D call TRBD1 (5 bases). This CDR3 is 14 amino acids long. V lost 5 bases to trimming and J lost 10 bases, with 17 bases between them. Germline-derived CDR1 and CDR2 are SGHTA and FQGNSA. The CDR3: CASSVPGSRGKLFF. The DNA read from the CDR3 is TGTGCCAGCAGCGTACCCGGGTCTAGGGGAAAA.

Judged by abundance, this clone is medium-sized. The missing CDR3 end, 3 residues past where the read stops, is filled in from the germline J gene. The chain couples TRBV18 to TRBJ2-7, with 9 positions matching TRBD1. CDR1 is KGHSH and CDR2 is LQKENI in the germline V gene. The CDR3 runs 14 residues. V trimming: 5 bases; J trimming: 4 bases; junction bases outside the gene matches: 6. The sequenced part of the CDR3 DNA is TGTGCCAGCTCAACCGGGACAGGGTCGTACGAG. Translating it yields CASSTGTGSYE. The whole CDR3 protein is CASSTGTGSYEQYF.

This clone was recorded a few times. The sequenced fragment ends 3 residues before the CDR3 boundary, so the rest is inferred from the germline J gene. V is TRBV7-9 and J is TRBJ1-1, with D possibly matching TRBD1 (6 bases). Germline V gene sequence: CDR1 SEHNR, CDR2 FQNEAQ (reference sequence). This CDR3 has 12 residues. Deletions cut 4 bases from V and 7 bases from J, with 10 bases between. The DNA read from the CDR3 is TGTGCCAGCAGCTACTCGACAGGTGAA. Protein product: CASSYSTGE. The entire CDR3 is CASSYSTGEAFF. The full variable domain, completed using reference TRBV7-9 and TRBJ1-1, is DTGVSQNPRHKITKRGQNVTFRCDPISEHNRLYWYRQTLGQGPEFLTYFQNEAQLEKSRLLSDRFSAERPKGSFSTLEIQRTEQGDSAMYLCASSYSTGEAFFGQGTRLTVV.

About this clone itself: The CDR3 goes on 3 residues after the read ends, and that part is filled in from the germline J gene. The V call is TRBV6-2 or TRBV6-3, the J call TRBJ1-2; 9 bases align to TRBD1. V dropped 9 bases and J dropped 1; count of bases not matched to a gene: 9. The CDR3 totals 15 residues. The V gene's germline CDR1 is MNHEY and CDR2 SVGEGT. The part of the CDR3 DNA that was read is TGTGCCAGTGCACAGGGGGCAATAGTTAACTATGGC. Amino acids: CASAQGAIVNYG. The entire CDR3 protein reads CASAQGAIVNYGYTF.

This clone was counted ten times or more. Coverage ceases 3 residues before the CDR3 finishes, and the germline J gene fills in the end. The V call is TRBV7-2, the J call TRBJ2-5; 7 nucleotides match TRBD1. Germline trimming cut 3 bases from V and 7 bases from J; bases unmatched to any gene: 5. The CDR3 consists of 13 residues. Germline V lookup: CDR1 SGHTA, CDR2 FQGNSA. The covered CDR3 bases are TGTGCCAGCAGCTTCCAGGGGGTCGGGACC. Translation gives CASSFQGVGT. The CDR3 as a whole reads CASSFQGVGTQYF.

As regards this clone: Germline is not matched at one junction end, which may reflect a read error. Read sequence stops 3 residues before the CDR3 end, and the germline J gene provides the missing end. The rearrangement uses TRBV7-7 and TRBJ2-5; 7 bases fit TRBD2. The germline CDR1 and CDR2 sequences are SSHAT and FNYEAQ (reference sequence). This CDR3 spans 14 amino acids. The chain's CDR3 is CASSPLGGKETQYF. The DNA read from the CDR3 is TGTGCTAGCAGCCCCCTGGGGGGGAAAGAGACC.

In this sample, this clone turned up a few times. The CDR3 end lies 3 residues beyond the end of the read and is filled in from the germline J gene. V gene TRBV11-2 combines with J gene TRBJ2-1, with 8 bases lining up with TRBD2. Germline-derived CDR1 and CDR2 are SGHAT and FQNNGV. J lost 4 bases, V lost 6 bases, and 8 bases had no gene match. CDR3 length equals 15 residues. Partial CDR3 DNA: TGTGCCAGCAGATCGGCCGGGAGGGGATACAATGAG. It encodes CASRSAGRGYNE. In full, the CDR3 reads CASRSAGRGYNEQFF.

This clone was counted at least ten times. With the read ending 3 residues before the CDR3 end, the germline J gene is used to fill in that end. The chain employs TRBV7-2 and TRBJ2-7, with TRBD1 identical over 7 bases. J was trimmed by 4 bases and V by 5 bases; bases with no gene match: 8. Germline V gene sequence: CDR1 SGHTA, CDR2 FQGNSA. The CDR3 loop spans 14 amino acids. The sequenced CDR3 bases are TGTGCCAGCAGCCCAAGACAGGGCCAATACGAG. Protein product: CASSPRQGQYE. The entire CDR3 protein is CASSPRQGQYEQYF. The whole variable domain, remainder taken from reference TRBV7-2 and TRBJ2-7, is GAGVSQSPSNKVTEKGKDVELRCDPISGHTALYWYRQSLGQGLEFLIYFQGNSAPDKSGLPSDRFSAERTGGSVSTLTIQRTQQEDSAVYLCASSPRQGQYEQYFGPGTRLTVT.

This clone was observed a few times. The CDR3 bases that were read are TGTGCCAGCAGGCTGGGACTCGTCAAAGAGACC. Translation gives CASRLGLVKET. From start to end, the CDR3 is CASRLGLVKETQYF. The rearrangement links TRBV2 to TRBJ2-5, with D maybe TRBD2 (6 bases). The CDR3 is cut off 3 residues early in the read; its end comes from the germline J gene. The germline gives CDR1 SNHLY, CDR2 FYNNEI. The CDR3 contains 14 residues. Trimming pared 6 bases from V and 3 bases from J, leaving 14 bases between.

This clone was counted many times. The CDR3 end falls 3 residues outside the read, so it is completed with the germline J gene. The chain is built from TRBV10-3 and TRBJ2-3; TRBD2 agrees at 9 bases. Germline V gives CDR1 ENHRY, CDR2 SYGVKD. J lost 4 bases, V lost 4 bases, and 9 bases had no gene match. This CDR3 has 16 residues. The covered CDR3 bases are TGTGCCATCAGTGCCGTAGCGGGAGCAGTGGCAGATACG. It encodes CAISAVAGAVADT. The complete CDR3 protein is CAISAVAGAVADTQYF.

There are many counts of this clone. With the read ending 3 residues before the CDR3 end, the germline J gene is used to fill in that end. V usage is TRBV20-1 and J usage is TRBJ2-1; 11 bases fit TRBD2. The CDR3 contains 16 residues. V lost 6 bases to trimming and J lost 3 bases; unmatched junction nucleotides: 10. Germline CDR1 reads DFQATT; CDR2 reads SNEGSKA (reference sequence). CDR3 loop: CSAPEPTSGSYNEQFF. Incomplete CDR3 DNA: TGCAGTGCCCCAGAACCCACTAGCGGGAGCTACAATGAG.

This clone has more than one count but fewer than ten. Sequencing ends 3 residues short of the CDR3 end; the germline J gene provides the rest. The V and J genes are TRBV7-6 and TRBJ1-1; 8 bases agree with TRBD1. This CDR3 region has 14 residues. The germline V gene encodes CDR1 SGHVS and CDR2 FNYEAQ. Trimming removed 5 bases from V and 4 bases from J; junction bases left unmatched: 6. The CDR3 bases that were read are TGTGCCAGCAGCGCCTTCGGACAGGGCACTGAA. This codes for CASSAFGQGTE. The whole CDR3 is CASSAFGQGTEAFF. Together with reference TRBV7-6 and TRBJ1-1, the CDR3 gives the full variable domain: GAGVSQSPRYKVTKRGQDVALRCDPISGHVSLYWYRQALGQGPEFLTYFNYEAQQDKSGLPNDRFSAERPEGSISTLTIQRTEQRDSAMYRCASSAFGQGTEAFFGQGTRLTVV.

Ten or more counts support this clone. The CDR3 is cut off 3 residues early in the read; its end comes from the germline J gene. The V and J genes are TRBV7-3 and TRBJ2-2; TRBD2 matches at 7 bases. Germline V gene lookup returns CDR1 SGHTA and CDR2 FQGTGA. V trimming: 4 bases; J trimming: 2 bases; junction bases outside the gene matches: 7. CDR3 size: 16 residues. CDR3 region: CASSSYRGVNTGELFF. The part of the CDR3 DNA that was read is TGTGCCAGCAGCTCCTATCGGGGGGTAAACACCGGGGAG.

As regards this clone: The read ends 3 residues before the CDR3 terminus; that terminus is restored from the germline J gene. The chain couples TRBV5-1 to TRBJ2-7, with 10 positions matching TRBD1. V lost 0 bases and J lost 3; bases outside the gene matches: 3. CDR1 is SGHRS, CDR2 YFSETQ, per germline. This CDR3 has 15 amino acids. The CDR3 bases that were read are TGCGCCAGCAGCTTGGAGACAGGGGGCTTCTACGAG. Translation gives CASSLETGGFYE. The complete CDR3 sequence is CASSLETGGFYEQYF.

This clone was observed at least ten times. CDR3 protein: CASSNYGTSSYNEQFF. The sequenced CDR3 bases are TGTGCCAGCTCGAACTACGGGACTAGTTCCTACAATGAG. The V call is TRBV18, the J call TRBJ2-1, with 8 bases fitting TRBD2. The sequence runs out 3 residues before the end of the CDR3; the remainder is reconstructed from the germline J gene. CDR1 is KGHSH, CDR2 LQKENI, per germline. The V and J ends lost 6 bases and 1 base, in that order; junction bases with no gene match: 8. The CDR3 has 16 residues.

Comments on this clone: The read finishes 3 residues shy of the CDR3 end, and the germline J gene is used to complete it. The chain carries TRBV18 and TRBJ2-3; no clear D. The CDR3 spans 13 residues. Germline values: CDR1 KGHSH, CDR2 LQKENI. With 0 bases removed from V and 3 bases from J, the gap between germline ends came to 4 bases. This chain's CDR3 is CASSPPGTDTQYF. The covered CDR3 bases are TGTGCCAGCTCACCACCCGGGACAGATACG. The full variable domain, completed using reference TRBV18 and TRBJ2-3, is NAGVMQNPRHLVRRRGQEARLRCSPMKGHSHVYWYRQLPEEGLKFMVYLQKENIIDESGMPKERFSAEFPKEGPSILRIQQVVRGDSAAYFCASSPPGTDTQYFGPGTRLTVL.

This clone was detected a few times. The read terminates 3 residues before the CDR3 end, so the remaining end is supplied by the germline J gene. V usage is TRBV19 and J usage is TRBJ1-5; D is possibly TRBD1 (6 bases). Germline V gives CDR1 LNHDA, CDR2 SQIVND (reference sequence). The length of the CDR3 is 16 residues. The V end was cut by 5 bases, the J end by 1 base, with 15 bases between. The DNA read from the CDR3 is TGTGCCAGTAGTCCCAGGGGATGGGACAGCAATCAGCCC. Residues: CASSPRGWDSNQP. The complete CDR3 reads CASSPRGWDSNQPQHF.

This clone was observed a handful of times. The DNA ends 3 residues before the CDR3 does, and the rest of the CDR3 is filled in from the germline J gene. The V gene is TRBV7-8, the J gene TRBJ1-2, with D possibly being TRBD1 (5 bases). V gave up 2 bases and J gave up 2 bases, with 12 bases separating them. The CDR3 totals 15 residues. Germline V gene lookup returns CDR1 SGHVS and CDR2 FQNEAQ. CDR3 residues: CASSLRRGENYGYTF. CDR3 DNA (partial): TGTGCCAGCAGCTTACGAAGGGGAGAGAACTATGGC.

In this sample, this clone turned up many times. The CDR3 is cut off 3 residues early in the read; its end comes from the germline J gene. The chain carries TRBV9 and TRBJ1-4, with a possible D match to TRBD1 (6 bases). Germline V lookup: CDR1 SGDLS, CDR2 YYNGEE. The CDR3 has 13 amino acids. The CDR3 spells CASSETPGVRLFF. The DNA read from the CDR3 is TGTGCCAGCAGCGAAACTCCAGGGGTACGA.

In this sample, this clone turned up a few times. The read stops 3 residues short of the end of the CDR3; the missing end is completed from the germline J gene. This chain uses TRBV18 with TRBJ1-1; 7 nucleotides align to TRBD1. The CDR3 sequence is 14 residues long. The J segment lost 6 bases and the V segment lost 3 bases, leaving 7 bases of the junction unmatched. Per germline, CDR1 KGHSH and CDR2 LQKENI. The CDR3 sequence is CASSPTTGDPEAFF. The DNA read from the CDR3 is TGTGCCAGCTCACCTACTACAGGGGACCCTGAA.

This clone was picked up many times. The read halts 3 residues ahead of the CDR3 end, with the missing end drawn from the germline J gene. This rearrangement joins TRBV29-1 to TRBJ1-2; TRBD1 matches 7 bases. CDR1 and CDR2 from the germline V gene are SQVTM and ANQGSEA. The CDR3 runs 14 residues. Unmatched junction bases numbered 10, after V lost 5 bases and J lost 4 bases. The CDR3 loop is CSVTQGGVAYGYTF. CDR3 DNA (partial): TGCAGCGTTACCCAAGGGGGCGTCGCCTATGGC. The variable domain in full, completed from reference TRBV29-1 and TRBJ1-2, reads SAVISQKPSRDICQRGTSLTIQCQVDSQVTMMFWYRQQPGQSLTLIATANQGSEATYESGFVIDKFPISRPNLTFSTLTVSNMSPEDSSIYLCSVTQGGVAYGYTFGSGTRLTVV.